This is a list of T cell receptor beta chains from one sample in a study of blood T cells in healthy people across ages. MiXCR, applied by TCRdb to the 5' RACE reads, yields one record per CDR3 protein. The data show about 1.4 million distinct CDR3 sequences, around 59% seen once. The sequencing input was blood. The receptors here all came from a man between 18 and 35 years old in good health. CDR3s include the opening cysteine and the closing phenylalanine or tryptophan. Fields, in order: CDR3 DNA, CDR3 protein, V gene, J gene, clone size, CDR3 length, D gene. A D gene is named only where the DNA matches it firmly. Clone size is shown for a subset of rows, as once, few, many or a class of expanded clone.

CDR3 DNA: TGTGCCAGCAGTTGGGGTGGACAGCCCACCTTC
CDR3 protein: CASSWGGQPTF
V gene: TRBV12-3/TRBV12-4
J gene: TRBJ1-2
clone size: few
CDR3 length: 11
D gene: .

CDR3 DNA: TGTGCCACCTCAGACAGCCCCTCAGAGACCCAGTACTTC
CDR3 protein: CATSDSPSETQYF
V gene: TRBV6-1
J gene: TRBJ2-5
clone size: .
CDR3 length: 13
D gene: .

CDR3 DNA: TGTGCCAGCAGTCAAGGGCGACAGGCCAACGTCCTGACTTTC
CDR3 protein: CASSQGRQANVLTF
V gene: TRBV25-1
J gene: TRBJ2-6
clone size: .
CDR3 length: 14
D gene: .

CDR3 DNA: TGTGCCACCTCTCAGCGGTTCACCGGGGAGCTGTTTTTT
CDR3 protein: CATSQRFTGELFF
V gene: TRBV6-6
J gene: TRBJ2-2
clone size: .
CDR3 length: 13
D gene: .

CDR3 DNA: TGTGCCAGCAGCCAAGCAGTCGGGAGAGTGTCCTACGAGCAGTACTTC
CDR3 protein: CASSQAVGRVSYEQYF
V gene: TRBV3-1
J gene: TRBJ2-7
clone size: .
CDR3 length: 16
D gene: .

CDR3 DNA: TGTGCCAGCACCCCCCTGCGGGACAGAGGCACCGGGGAGCTGTTTTTT
CDR3 protein: CASTPLRDRGTGELFF
V gene: TRBV6-2/TRBV6-3
J gene: TRBJ2-2
clone size: .
CDR3 length: 16
D gene: .

CDR3 DNA: TGCGCCAGCAGCCTCGACAGTCTAGCAACTAATGAAAAACTGTTTTTT
CDR3 protein: CASSLDSLATNEKLFF
V gene: TRBV5-1
J gene: TRBJ1-4
clone size: few
CDR3 length: 16
D gene: .

CDR3 DNA: TGTGCCAGCAGCCGAGGGGAGGGTCGGTACTTC
CDR3 protein: CASSRGEGRYF
V gene: TRBV7-9
J gene: TRBJ2-7
clone size: .
CDR3 length: 11
D gene: TRBD2

CDR3 DNA: TGTGCCAGCAGCTTAATCGCTAGCGGGGGTCAAGAGACCCAGTACTTC
CDR3 protein: CASSLIASGGQETQYF
V gene: TRBV7-9
J gene: TRBJ2-5
clone size: .
CDR3 length: 16
D gene: TRBD2

CDR3 DNA: TGTGCCAGCAGCCAGACCGGGATTAGCGGAACCGGGGAGCTGTTTTTT
CDR3 protein: CASSQTGISGTGELFF
V gene: TRBV7-9
J gene: TRBJ2-2
clone size: .
CDR3 length: 16
D gene: .

CDR3 DNA: TGTGCCACAGGGACTAGCGGGGGTTACGAGCAGTACTTC
CDR3 protein: CATGTSGGYEQYF
V gene: TRBV3-1
J gene: TRBJ2-7
clone size: few
CDR3 length: 13
D gene: TRBD2

CDR3 DNA: TGTGCCAGCAGCTTGGGGGTGACAGGACTATCCTACGAGCAGTACTTC
CDR3 protein: CASSLGVTGLSYEQYF
V gene: TRBV5-5
J gene: TRBJ2-7
clone size: .
CDR3 length: 16
D gene: .

CDR3 DNA: TGCGCCAGCAGCTTGGTAGAGAGGAGGACTGAAGCTTTCTTT
CDR3 protein: CASSLVERRTEAFF
V gene: TRBV5-1
J gene: TRBJ1-1
clone size: few
CDR3 length: 14
D gene: .

CDR3 DNA: TGTGCCATCAATCTCGAGGACAGATTGAACACTGAAGCTTTCTTT
CDR3 protein: CAINLEDRLNTEAFF
V gene: TRBV10-3
J gene: TRBJ1-1
clone size: .
CDR3 length: 15
D gene: .

CDR3 DNA: TGTGCCAGCAGCCGACAGGGAAACACAGATACGCAGTATTTT
CDR3 protein: CASSRQGNTDTQYF
V gene: TRBV28
J gene: TRBJ2-3
clone size: .
CDR3 length: 14
D gene: TRBD1

CDR3 DNA: TGCAGTGCTAGAGGTCAGATGGGTAGCGGGGGAGGAGATACGCAGTATTTT
CDR3 protein: CSARGQMGSGGGDTQYF
V gene: TRBV20-1
J gene: TRBJ2-3
clone size: .
CDR3 length: 17
D gene: TRBD2

CDR3 DNA: TGTGCCAGCAGGCGGGTGGGGGTTCCCACAGATACGCAGTATTTT
CDR3 protein: CASRRVGVPTDTQYF
V gene: TRBV28
J gene: TRBJ2-3
clone size: few
CDR3 length: 15
D gene: .

CDR3 DNA: TGCGCCAGCAGCCAAGTAATAGCGGGAGGGTCCTACGAGCAGTACTTC
CDR3 protein: CASSQVIAGGSYEQYF
V gene: TRBV4-1
J gene: TRBJ2-7
clone size: .
CDR3 length: 16
D gene: TRBD2

CDR3 DNA: TGCAGTGCTAGAGGGACGGAGAGCAATCAGCCCCAGCATTTT
CDR3 protein: CSARGTESNQPQHF
V gene: TRBV20-1
J gene: TRBJ1-5
clone size: .
CDR3 length: 14
D gene: .

CDR3 DNA: TGCGCCAGCAGCAGGGGGATGGACAGGGCCGCAGATACGCAGTATTTT
CDR3 protein: CASSRGMDRAADTQYF
V gene: TRBV5-1
J gene: TRBJ2-3
clone size: .
CDR3 length: 16
D gene: TRBD1

CDR3 DNA: TGTGCCAGCAGTTTATCCCTCGGACAGGGAAGTCGCTATGGCTACACCTTC
CDR3 protein: CASSLSLGQGSRYGYTF
V gene: TRBV27
J gene: TRBJ1-2
clone size: .
CDR3 length: 17
D gene: TRBD1

CDR3 DNA: TGTGCCAGCTGCCCCGGACAGACAATATACAATGAGCAGTTCTTC
CDR3 protein: CASCPGQTIYNEQFF
V gene: TRBV7-2
J gene: TRBJ2-1
clone size: .
CDR3 length: 15
D gene: .

CDR3 DNA: TGCGCCAGCAGCCCAGCGAGGGGAGGGTCCTACAATGAGCAGTTCTTC
CDR3 protein: CASSPARGGSYNEQFF
V gene: TRBV4-3
J gene: TRBJ2-1
clone size: .
CDR3 length: 16
D gene: TRBD2

CDR3 DNA: TGCAGTGCTAGAGGGGGGACAGGGGGCGACGAGCAGTACTTC
CDR3 protein: CSARGGTGGDEQYF
V gene: TRBV20-1
J gene: TRBJ2-7
clone size: .
CDR3 length: 14
D gene: TRBD1

CDR3 DNA: TGTGCCAGCAGGACCGGGAACGGGGGCTACACCTTC
CDR3 protein: CASRTGNGGYTF
V gene: TRBV2
J gene: TRBJ1-2
clone size: .
CDR3 length: 12
D gene: .

CDR3 DNA: TGTGCCAGCAGTTTCAGTCCCGGCGAGCAGTACTTC
CDR3 protein: CASSFSPGEQYF
V gene: TRBV6-2/TRBV6-3
J gene: TRBJ2-7
clone size: .
CDR3 length: 12
D gene: .

CDR3 DNA: TGTGCCAGCAGTTACAGTCTTGCTACTGAAGCTTTCTTT
CDR3 protein: CASSYSLATEAFF
V gene: TRBV6-5
J gene: TRBJ1-1
clone size: once
CDR3 length: 13
D gene: .

CDR3 DNA: TGTGCCAGCTCACCACGCGCAGGGGTGAACACCGGGGAGCTGTTTTTT
CDR3 protein: CASSPRAGVNTGELFF
V gene: TRBV18
J gene: TRBJ2-2
clone size: .
CDR3 length: 16
D gene: .

CDR3 DNA: TGTGCCAGCAGTCCGACAGGGTCCGACGAGCAGTACTTC
CDR3 protein: CASSPTGSDEQYF
V gene: TRBV27
J gene: TRBJ2-7
clone size: few
CDR3 length: 13
D gene: TRBD1

CDR3 DNA: TGCGCCAGCGGCCAAGAAGGCGGACTAGCGGGAGACCAGTACTTC
CDR3 protein: CASGQEGGLAGDQYF
V gene: TRBV4-1
J gene: TRBJ2-5
clone size: .
CDR3 length: 15
D gene: TRBD2

CDR3 DNA: TGCAGTGCCGCAAAAGGGGAATCGGGTCAGCCCCAGCATTTT
CDR3 protein: CSAAKGESGQPQHF
V gene: TRBV20-1
J gene: TRBJ1-5
clone size: .
CDR3 length: 14
D gene: .

CDR3 DNA: TGTGCCAGCAGCTTTCGGGGGGGTAGCCTTGCAGATACGCAGTATTTT
CDR3 protein: CASSFRGGSLADTQYF
V gene: TRBV11-2
J gene: TRBJ2-3
clone size: .
CDR3 length: 16
D gene: TRBD2

CDR3 DNA: TGTGCCACCAGTGATTCCCGGGACGACGGGGGGCCGAACACCGGGGAGCTGTTTTTT
CDR3 protein: CATSDSRDDGGPNTGELFF
V gene: TRBV24-1
J gene: TRBJ2-2
clone size: .
CDR3 length: 19
D gene: .

CDR3 DNA: TGTGCCAGCCAAAGGGGGCTGGACCAAGAGACCCAGTACTTC
CDR3 protein: CASQRGLDQETQYF
V gene: TRBV9
J gene: TRBJ2-5
clone size: .
CDR3 length: 14
D gene: TRBD1

CDR3 DNA: TGCGCCAGCAGCCAAGATCTCCGGGATGAAGCTTTCTTT
CDR3 protein: CASSQDLRDEAFF
V gene: TRBV4-1
J gene: TRBJ1-1
clone size: .
CDR3 length: 13
D gene: .

CDR3 DNA: TGCGCCAGCAGCCCCTACACTAGCGGGAGCTCCTACGAGCAGTATTTC
CDR3 protein: CASSPYTSGSSYEQYF
V gene: TRBV4-1
J gene: TRBJ2-7
clone size: .
CDR3 length: 16
D gene: TRBD2

CDR3 DNA: TGCAGCGTTGATAGCGGGACAACCAATGAGCAGTTCTTC
CDR3 protein: CSVDSGTTNEQFF
V gene: TRBV29-1
J gene: TRBJ2-1
clone size: few
CDR3 length: 13
D gene: TRBD2

CDR3 DNA: TGTGCCAGCAGTTGGGAGGCAGGGAGGTACGAGCAGTACTTC
CDR3 protein: CASSWEAGRYEQYF
V gene: TRBV6-5
J gene: TRBJ2-7
clone size: .
CDR3 length: 14
D gene: .

CDR3 DNA: TGCAGTGCTAGTTCGATGTTTGATGAGCAGTTCTTC
CDR3 protein: CSASSMFDEQFF
V gene: TRBV20-1
J gene: TRBJ2-1
clone size: .
CDR3 length: 12
D gene: .

CDR3 DNA: TGTGCCAGCAAGATACCGCCGGCCCAGGACACCTTC
CDR3 protein: CASKIPPAQDTF
V gene: TRBV2
J gene: TRBJ1-2
clone size: .
CDR3 length: 12
D gene: .

CDR3 DNA: TGCGCCAGCAGCTTGAATGGGGTAACTAATGAAAAACTGTTTTTT
CDR3 protein: CASSLNGVTNEKLFF
V gene: TRBV5-1
J gene: TRBJ1-4
clone size: .
CDR3 length: 15
D gene: .

CDR3 DNA: TGTGCCAGCAGCCAGTACCAGGGGTCCCTAAGCCCCTACTATGGCTACACCTTC
CDR3 protein: CASSQYQGSLSPYYGYTF
V gene: TRBV14
J gene: TRBJ1-2
clone size: .
CDR3 length: 18
D gene: .

CDR3 DNA: TGTGCCAGCTTCGACAGGGGGGGCTACGAGCAGTACTTC
CDR3 protein: CASFDRGGYEQYF
V gene: TRBV27
J gene: TRBJ2-7
clone size: .
CDR3 length: 13
D gene: TRBD1

CDR3 DNA: TGTGCCAGCAGCAATCTACAGGGGGGAGAGACCCAGTACTTC
CDR3 protein: CASSNLQGGETQYF
V gene: TRBV12-3/TRBV12-4
J gene: TRBJ2-5
clone size: .
CDR3 length: 14
D gene: TRBD1

CDR3 DNA: TGTGCCAGCAGTGATGGGGTTGACGAGCAGTACTTC
CDR3 protein: CASSDGVDEQYF
V gene: TRBV25-1
J gene: TRBJ2-7
clone size: .
CDR3 length: 12
D gene: .

CDR3 DNA: TGTGCCAGCAGCCGCAAAGGGGGGGGACGGACAACCTACAATGAGCAGTTCTTC
CDR3 protein: CASSRKGGGRTTYNEQFF
V gene: TRBV6-1
J gene: TRBJ2-1
clone size: .
CDR3 length: 18
D gene: .

CDR3 DNA: TGTGCCAGCAGCTTAGAGCCAAGGGGGCTTACTGAAGCTTTCTTT
CDR3 protein: CASSLEPRGLTEAFF
V gene: TRBV7-2
J gene: TRBJ1-1
clone size: .
CDR3 length: 15
D gene: TRBD1

CDR3 DNA: TGCAGTGCTGCCAGGGGAAGGGGTCAGCCCCAGCATTTT
CDR3 protein: CSAARGRGQPQHF
V gene: TRBV20-1
J gene: TRBJ1-5
clone size: many
CDR3 length: 13
D gene: .

CDR3 DNA: TGCAGTGCAACAGTCCCGAGCTCCTACGAGCAGTACTTC
CDR3 protein: CSATVPSSYEQYF
V gene: TRBV20-1
J gene: TRBJ2-7
clone size: .
CDR3 length: 13
D gene: .

CDR3 DNA: TGCAGTGCTAAAATGGCGGGAGGGAATCTTTACGAGCAGTACTTC
CDR3 protein: CSAKMAGGNLYEQYF
V gene: TRBV20-1
J gene: TRBJ2-7
clone size: few
CDR3 length: 15
D gene: TRBD2

CDR3 DNA: TGCAGTTCGGCGCCCCCCCCAGGCTCCTACAATGAGCAGTTCTTC
CDR3 protein: CSSAPPPGSYNEQFF
V gene: TRBV20-1
J gene: TRBJ2-1
clone size: .
CDR3 length: 15
D gene: .

CDR3 DNA: TGTGCCAGCAGCCCCGGGACGGTGACAGATACGCAGTATTTT
CDR3 protein: CASSPGTVTDTQYF
V gene: TRBV7-9
J gene: TRBJ2-3
clone size: many
CDR3 length: 14
D gene: .

CDR3 DNA: TGTGCCAGCAGTGATGGGTCTCTATCTATGCAGTACTTC
CDR3 protein: CASSDGSLSMQYF
V gene: TRBV25-1
J gene: TRBJ2-4
clone size: .
CDR3 length: 13
D gene: .

CDR3 DNA: TGTGCCAGCAGTTACTGGAAGACTGGGACCTACGAGCAGTACTTC
CDR3 protein: CASSYWKTGTYEQYF
V gene: TRBV6-5
J gene: TRBJ2-7
clone size: .
CDR3 length: 15
D gene: .

CDR3 DNA: TGTGCCAGCAGTTTTCGGGGACTGAACACTGAAGCTTTCTTT
CDR3 protein: CASSFRGLNTEAFF
V gene: TRBV12-3/TRBV12-4
J gene: TRBJ1-1
clone size: few
CDR3 length: 14
D gene: .

CDR3 DNA: TGCAGCGTCCGTGACTCCCTTGGTGAGCAGTTCTTC
CDR3 protein: CSVRDSLGEQFF
V gene: TRBV29-1
J gene: TRBJ2-1
clone size: .
CDR3 length: 12
D gene: .

CDR3 DNA: TGTGCCAGCAGCCCGACTAGAAGCCTCACAGATACGCAGTATTTT
CDR3 protein: CASSPTRSLTDTQYF
V gene: TRBV12-3/TRBV12-4
J gene: TRBJ2-3
clone size: .
CDR3 length: 15
D gene: .

CDR3 DNA: TGTGCCGGCAGCGCACAAGAGACCCAGTACTTC
CDR3 protein: CAGSAQETQYF
V gene: TRBV9
J gene: TRBJ2-5
clone size: .
CDR3 length: 11
D gene: .

CDR3 DNA: TGTGCCAGCAGTTACGTACAGGGGAAAGAGACCCAGTACTTC
CDR3 protein: CASSYVQGKETQYF
V gene: TRBV6-5
J gene: TRBJ2-5
clone size: .
CDR3 length: 14
D gene: TRBD1

CDR3 DNA: TGTGCCAGCAGCTTAAGAGGACAGGGACAAGAGACCCAGTACTTC
CDR3 protein: CASSLRGQGQETQYF
V gene: TRBV7-9
J gene: TRBJ2-5
clone size: .
CDR3 length: 15
D gene: TRBD1